The clone carrying this T cell receptor beta chain has a handful of counts. The table came from immunoSEQ multiplex PCR; TCRdb's copy has only in-frame clones and leaves some out. The data contain about 110,000 clones, about four fifths of them singletons. This sample was taken from a study of blood T cell repertoires in COVID-19. Study details: Collection of acute and convalescent COVID-19 samples took place in the United States, Italy and Spain.

In germline, CDR1 is MNHEY, CDR2 SMNVEV (reference sequence). This CDR3 has 13 amino acids. Between the trimmed V and J ends, which lost 4 bases and 9 bases, there was a span of 15 bases. The sequence was collected from a woman aged 70 to 79 with acute or convalescent COVID-19. The rearrangement links TRBV27 to TRBJ1-1; D gene ambiguous. Sequencing was carried out using peripheral blood. The CDR3 loop is CASSSFGGGKAFF. The CDR3 region has the DNA TGTGCCAGCAGTTCCTTTGGAGGAGGAAAAGCTTTCTTT.